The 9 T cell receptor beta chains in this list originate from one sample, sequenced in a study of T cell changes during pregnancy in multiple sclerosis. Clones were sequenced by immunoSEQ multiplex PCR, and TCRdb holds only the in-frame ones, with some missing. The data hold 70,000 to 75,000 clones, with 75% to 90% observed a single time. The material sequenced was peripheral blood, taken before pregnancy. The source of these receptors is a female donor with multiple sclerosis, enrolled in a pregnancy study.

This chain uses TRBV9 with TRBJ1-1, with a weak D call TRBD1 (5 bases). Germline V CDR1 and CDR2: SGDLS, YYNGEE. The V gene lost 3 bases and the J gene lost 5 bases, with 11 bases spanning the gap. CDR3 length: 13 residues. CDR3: CASSDNPGTEAFF. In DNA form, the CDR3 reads TGTGCCAGCAGCGACAACCCAGGGACTGAAGCTTTCTTT.

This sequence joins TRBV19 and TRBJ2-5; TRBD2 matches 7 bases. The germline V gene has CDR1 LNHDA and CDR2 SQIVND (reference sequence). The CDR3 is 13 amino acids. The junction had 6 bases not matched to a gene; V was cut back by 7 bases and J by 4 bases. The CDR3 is CASNERGGETQYF. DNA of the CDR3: TGTGCCAGTAATGAGCGGGGAGGAGAGACCCAGTACTTC.

The CDR3 here is CASSLAGVYEQYF. CDR3 coding DNA: TGTGCCAGCAGTTTAGCAGGGGTCTACGAGCAGTACTTC. The genes are TRBV27 and TRBJ2-7; TRBD1 is a possible D gene (6 bases). Germline CDR1 MNHEY, CDR2 SMNVEV (reference sequence). V lost 2 bases, J lost 3 bases, and 8 bases lay in between. The CDR3 runs 13 residues.

CDR3 DNA sequence: TGTGCCAGCAGCCAAGATATGAGCGGGGATGACAATGAGCAGTTCTTC. Translation gives CASSQDMSGDDNEQFF. This chain connects TRBV4-2 to TRBJ2-1, with 7 bases identical to TRBD2. Germline V gene lookup returns CDR1 LGHNA and CDR2 YNFKEQ. This CDR3 spans 16 amino acids. Unmatched junction bases numbered 7, after V lost 0 bases and J lost 5 bases.

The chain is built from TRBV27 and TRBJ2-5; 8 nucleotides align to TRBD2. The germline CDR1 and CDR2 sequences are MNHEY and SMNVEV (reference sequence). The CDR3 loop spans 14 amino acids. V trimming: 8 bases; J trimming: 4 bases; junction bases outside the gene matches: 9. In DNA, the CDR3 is TGTGCCAGCCGGCCGGTGGCGGGAGGAGAGACCCAGTACTTC. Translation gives CASRPVAGGETQYF.

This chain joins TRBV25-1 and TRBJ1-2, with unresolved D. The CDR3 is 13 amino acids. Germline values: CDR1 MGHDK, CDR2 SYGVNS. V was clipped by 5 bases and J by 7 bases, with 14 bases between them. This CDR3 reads CASSRQLEAGYTF. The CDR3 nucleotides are TGTGCCAGCAGTCGCCAATTGGAGGCTGGCTACACCTTC.

Written as DNA, the CDR3 is TGTGCCAGCAGCTTAGTTGGGCTAGCAGAGACCCAGTACTTC. Translation gives CASSLVGLAETQYF. The chain is built from TRBV7-6 and TRBJ2-5; a possible D gene is TRBD2 (5 bases). The CDR3 loop spans 14 amino acids. CDR1 SGHVS and CDR2 FNYEAQ come from the germline V gene. V lost 1 base, J lost 4 bases, and 10 bases lay in between.

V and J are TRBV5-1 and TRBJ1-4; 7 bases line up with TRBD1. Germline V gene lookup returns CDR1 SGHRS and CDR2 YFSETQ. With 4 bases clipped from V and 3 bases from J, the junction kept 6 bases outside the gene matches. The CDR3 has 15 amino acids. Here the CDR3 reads CASSHKTGSNEKLFF. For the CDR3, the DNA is TGCGCCAGCAGCCATAAGACAGGGTCTAATGAAAAACTGTTTTTT. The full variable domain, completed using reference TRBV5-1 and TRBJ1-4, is KAGVTQTPRYLIKTRGQQVTLSCSPISGHRSVSWYQQTPGQGLQFLFEYFSETQRNKGNFPGRFSGRQFSNSRSEMNVSTLELGDSALYLCASSHKTGSNEKLFFGSGTQLSVL.

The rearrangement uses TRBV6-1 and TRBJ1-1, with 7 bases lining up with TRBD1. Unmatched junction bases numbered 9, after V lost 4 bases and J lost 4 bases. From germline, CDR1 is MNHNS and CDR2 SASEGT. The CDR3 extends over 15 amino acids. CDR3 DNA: TGTGCCAGCAGTGGGAGACAGGGTTTGGTCACTGAAGCTTTCTTT. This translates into CASSGRQGLVTEAFF.